One and the same sample provided the 14 T cell receptor beta chains below, sequenced in a study of T cells in Graves' hyperthyroidism and ophthalmopathy. Template material for amplifying TCR beta CDR3 regions consisted of RNA transcripts. Carried out on the TCR CDR3, a first-round RT-PCR used the HTBI primer set. MiXCR was run by TCRdb on the multiplex PCR reads, yielding one entry per CDR3 protein. Counted here are some 690,000 distinct CDR3 sequences, 15% to 20% occurring once; the ten biggest clones make up around 15%. The source material was blood. Every receptor here comes from a man aged 50 to 59 with Graves' hyperthyroidism.

There are many counts of this clonotype. This chain connects TRBV7-2 to TRBJ1-2; 11 nucleotides match TRBD1. CDR3 size: 15 residues. Germline-derived CDR1 and CDR2 are SGHTA and FQGNSA. With 1 base clipped from V and 5 bases from J, the junction kept 3 bases outside the gene matches. CDR3 in DNA: TGTGCCAGCAGCTTAGACGGGACAGGGGGTTATGGCTACACCTTC. As protein: CASSLDGTGGYGYTF.

This clonotype turned up a few times. Here the CDR3 reads CASSQVPAGGNTGELFF. Written as DNA, the CDR3 is TGTGCCAGCAGCCAAGTGCCAGCGGGGGGAAACACCGGGGAGCTGTTTTTT. This chain uses TRBV4-2 with TRBJ2-2, with TRBD2 matching 9 bases. CDR1 and CDR2 (germline): LGHNA, YNFKEQ. Trimming took 1 base from V and 2 from J; bases not matched to a gene: 5. The CDR3 consists of 17 residues.

This clonotype showed up just a few times. The chain recombines TRBV20-1 with TRBJ2-1; 10 positions agree with TRBD2. Trimming at V came to 1 base and at J to 0 bases, leaving 6 bases not matched to a gene. Germline loops: CDR1 DFQATT, CDR2 SNEGSKA (reference sequence). This CDR3 contains 17 residues. CDR3 sequence (DNA): TGCAGTGCTAGAGGGCTAGCGGGAGCAACCTCCTACAATGAGCAGTTCTTC. Translated: CSARGLAGATSYNEQFF.

V and J are TRBV13 and TRBJ2-1, with a possible D match to TRBD2 (6 bases). Trimming removed 1 base from V and 3 bases from J, with 13 bases in between. CDR1 PRHDT and CDR2 FYEKMQ come from the germline V gene (reference sequence). CDR3 length: 16 residues. The CDR3 reads CASSLDPGLLYNEQFF. The DNA of the CDR3 is TGTGCCAGCAGCTTAGACCCGGGACTTCTCTACAATGAGCAGTTCTTC.

This clonotype was detected many times. The chain is built from TRBV24-1 and TRBJ2-5; the D is unclear. The CDR3 loop spans 13 amino acids. Trimming removed 4 bases from V and 5 bases from J, with 10 bases in between. Germline CDR1 reads KGHDR; CDR2 reads SFDVKD. The CDR3 DNA follows: TGTGCCACCAGTGAGCTGGGTCGGGAGACCCAGTACTTC. Translation: CATSELGRETQYF.

In this sample, this clonotype turned up many times. The chain is built from TRBV28 and TRBJ1-4, with D tentatively TRBD1 (5 bases). The V gene lost 3 bases and the J gene lost 6 bases, with 8 bases spanning the gap. CDR3 size: 13 residues. Germline V lookup: CDR1 MDHEN, CDR2 SYDVKM. The CDR3 nucleotides read TGTGCCAGCAGTTTGTCGGGGGATGAAAAACTGTTTTTT. It yields the protein CASSLSGDEKLFF.

This clonotype was observed once. This chain connects TRBV30 to TRBJ1-1; 8 nucleotides match TRBD1. This CDR3 spans 17 amino acids. J lost 1 base, V lost 1 base, and 11 bases had no gene match. From germline, CDR1 is GTSNPN and CDR2 SVGIG (reference sequence). The CDR3 coding sequence is TGTGCCTGGAGTGGAGCCTACCTCGGACAGGGGAACACTGAAGCTTTCTTT. Residues: CAWSGAYLGQGNTEAFF.

J is TRBJ2-5 and V is TRBV4-1; 15 bases are shared with TRBD2. This CDR3 is 18 amino acids long. Looked up from germline, CDR1 is MGHRA and CDR2 is YSYEKL. Unmatched junction bases numbered 5, after V lost 1 base and J lost 2 bases. CDR3 nucleotides: TGCGCCAGCAGCCAAGCGGGACTAGCGGGAGGTCGGCAAGAGACCCAGTACTTC. As protein: CASSQAGLAGGRQETQYF.

This clonotype showed up many times. The genes are TRBV24-1 and TRBJ2-3; TRBD2 matches at 8 bases. Per germline, CDR1 KGHDR and CDR2 SFDVKD. The CDR3 has 16 amino acids. V was pared by 5 bases and J by 0 bases, with 6 bases of the junction left unmatched. The CDR3 protein is CATSGSGSGSTDTQYF. The CDR3 DNA reads as TGTGCCACCAGTGGAAGCGGGAGCGGAAGCACAGATACGCAGTATTTT.

This clonotype was observed a few times. This chain connects TRBV28 to TRBJ1-2; D unclear. Per germline, CDR1 MDHEN and CDR2 SYDVKM. The length of the CDR3 is 12 residues. V lost 5 bases, J lost 8 bases, and 12 bases lay in between. The CDR3 region has the DNA TGTGCCAGCAGTGGTGTGGGGTTGGGCTACACCTTC. Translating it yields CASSGVGLGYTF.

The chain's CDR3 is CASSEVLGRGWETQYF. For the CDR3, the DNA is TGTGCCAGCAGTGAAGTTCTTGGAAGGGGATGGGAGACCCAGTACTTC. The gene calls are TRBV6-1 and TRBJ2-5; tentative D call: TRBD1 (5 bases). The ends were cut back, 1 base at V and 5 bases at J, with 17 bases in the middle. Germline V gene sequence: CDR1 MNHNS, CDR2 SASEGT. The CDR3 is made up of 16 amino acids.

The V gene is TRBV19, the J gene TRBJ2-5; D gene unclear. Germline lookup yields CDR1 LNHDA and CDR2 SQIVND (reference sequence). This CDR3 comprises 13 residues. Trimming removed 2 bases from V and 3 bases from J, with 7 bases in between. In DNA form, the CDR3 reads TGTGCCAGTAGTATACTGGTTAAAGAGACCCAGTACTTC. This gives the protein CASSILVKETQYF.

The table lists this clonotype with many counts. J is TRBJ2-5 and V is TRBV7-9; unclear D gene. The V end was cut by 3 bases, the J end by 4 bases, with 6 bases between. The CDR3 is 12 amino acids. Germline loops: CDR1 SEHNR, CDR2 FQNEAQ (reference sequence). The CDR3 sequence: CASSFASETQYF. CDR3 in DNA: TGTGCCAGCAGCTTTGCCTCAGAGACCCAGTACTTC.

The chain has TRBV2 and TRBJ1-5, with 8 bases lining up with TRBD1. This CDR3 has 14 amino acids. V lost 7 bases and J lost 2; bases outside the gene matches: 4. The V gene's germline CDR1 is SNHLY and CDR2 FYNNEI. The CDR3: CASNGQGGNQPQHF. Here the CDR3 DNA reads TGTGCCAGCAATGGACAGGGCGGCAATCAGCCCCAGCATTTT.